The next 13 T cell receptor beta chains were all read from a single sample in a study of early T cells in non-severe SARS-CoV-2 infection. MiXCR was run by TCRdb on the 5' RACE reads, yielding one entry per CDR3 protein. The table lists over 30,000 distinct CDR3 sequences, 4.5% to 6% of them singletons, with 5.3% in the top ten. The sequencing sample was made of whole blood. The receptors were gathered from an adult who was a healthcare worker with PCR-confirmed SARS-CoV-2 infection or an uninfected control (not recorded which).

This clonotype appeared many times. The chain carries TRBV28 and TRBJ2-5; D uncertain. The CDR3 consists of 16 residues. Deletions cut 2 bases from V and 5 bases from J, with 18 bases between. Germline values: CDR1 MDHEN, CDR2 SYDVKM. The CDR3 coding sequence is TGTGCCAGCAGTTTACATATTAGCAACGGATGGGAGACCCAGTACTTC. Amino acid sequence: CASSLHISNGWETQYF.

There are many counts of this clonotype. In DNA form, the CDR3 reads TGTGCCAGCAGCTTCCAACGACAGGGGGTATACTACGAGCAGTACTTC. It codes for CASSFQRQGVYYEQYF. This chain uses TRBV7-9 with TRBJ2-7; 9 bases match TRBD1. CDR3 length: 16 residues. Trimming at V came to 3 bases and at J to 3 bases, leaving 9 bases not matched to a gene. Per the germline V gene, CDR1 is SEHNR and CDR2 is FQNEAQ (reference sequence). Based on the CDR3 plus reference TRBV7-9 and TRBJ2-7, the full variable domain is DTGVSQNPRHKITKRGQNVTFRCDPISEHNRLYWYRQTLGQGPEFLTYFQNEAQLEKSRLLSDRFSAERPKGSFSTLEIQRTEQGDSAMYLCASSFQRQGVYYEQYFGPGTRLTVT.

This clonotype was seen a handful of times. The rearrangement joins TRBV18 to TRBJ1-1; possibly TRBD1 for D (5 bases). This CDR3 is 14 amino acids long. Germline CDR1 and CDR2: KGHSH and LQKENI. The V end was cut by 0 bases, the J end by 0 bases, with 5 bases between. CDR3 amino acids: CASSPPGLNTEAFF. DNA for the CDR3: TGTGCCAGCTCACCACCGGGGCTGAACACTGAAGCTTTCTTT. Full variable domain (outside the CDR3, taken from reference TRBV18 and TRBJ1-1): NAGVMQNPRHLVRRRGQEARLRCSPMKGHSHVYWYRQLPEEGLKFMVYLQKENIIDESGMPKERFSAEFPKEGPSILRIQQVVRGDSAAYFCASSPPGLNTEAFFGQGTRLTVV.

This clonotype was detected many times. The chain carries TRBV7-8 and TRBJ1-1; D is possibly TRBD1 (6 bases). Germline assignment: CDR1 SGHVS and CDR2 FQNEAQ. Between the trimmed V and J ends, which lost 4 bases and 4 bases, there was a span of 19 bases. The CDR3 covers 16 residues. CDR3 protein: CASSWGAAGDVTEAFF. The CDR3 DNA reads as TGTGCCAGCAGCTGGGGGGCAGCGGGAGACGTCACTGAAGCTTTCTTT.

This clonotype was seen repeatedly, ten times or more. The chain employs TRBV7-2 and TRBJ1-1, with 10 bases aligning to TRBD1. Trimming removed 8 bases from V and 4 bases from J; junction bases left unmatched: 10. Looked up from germline, CDR1 is SGHTA and CDR2 is FQGNSA. CDR3 length equals 15 residues. Here the CDR3 DNA reads TGTGCCAGCCAAAGACAGGGGGCACTCGTCACTGAAGCTTTCTTT. This sequence encodes CASQRQGALVTEAFF.

In its sample, this clonotype was seen many times. The chain has TRBV7-9 and TRBJ1-1, with 7 positions matching TRBD1. V dropped 3 bases and J dropped 7; count of bases not matched to a gene: 5. The CDR3 loop spans 13 amino acids. Germline loops: CDR1 SEHNR, CDR2 FQNEAQ (reference sequence). CDR3 coding DNA: TGTGCCAGCAGCTTCGACAGGGTCGGTGAAGCTTTCTTT. Encoded protein: CASSFDRVGEAFF.

This clonotype appeared many times. The V gene is TRBV7-2, the J gene TRBJ2-5; TRBD1 matches at 7 bases. This CDR3 contains 16 residues. Germline V gives CDR1 SGHTA, CDR2 FQGNSA. The junction had 8 bases not matched to a gene; V was cut back by 1 base and J by 3 bases. The CDR3 here is CASSLEGALYEETQYF. The CDR3 DNA sequence: TGTGCCAGCAGCTTAGAGGGGGCCCTATACGAAGAGACCCAGTACTTC.

This clonotype occurred many times. The CDR3 nucleotides are TGTGCCAGCAGCTTAGCGGGACTAGCCTACGAGCAGTACTTC. Protein sequence: CASSLAGLAYEQYF. The chain couples TRBV7-8 to TRBJ2-7; TRBD2 aligns across 8 bases. Germline V gene data show CDR1 as SGHVS and CDR2 as FQNEAQ. V dropped 0 bases and J dropped 2; count of bases not matched to a gene: 0. The CDR3 extends over 14 amino acids.

This clonotype was picked up many times. The rearrangement joins TRBV11-2 to TRBJ2-1, with 13 bases identical to TRBD2. This CDR3 spans 18 amino acids. The V segment lost 5 bases and the J segment 5 bases; nucleotides outside the gene matches: 12. CDR1 is SGHAT and CDR2 is FQNNGV in the germline V gene. The CDR3 DNA sequence: TGTGCCAGCAGCCCTGGACTAGCGGGAGCAGGGGTCCACAATGAGCAGTTCTTC. The encoded protein is CASSPGLAGAGVHNEQFF.

A few counts support this clonotype. The J gene is TRBJ2-7, the V gene TRBV6-5, with D perhaps given as TRBD1 or TRBD2 (5 bases each). Germline loops: CDR1 MNHEY, CDR2 SVGAGI. Trimming removed 5 bases from V and 2 bases from J, with 16 bases in between. This CDR3 is 15 amino acids long. CDR3 bases: TGTGCCAGCAGTCTCGGCCGGGACGCCCCCTACGAGCAGTACTTC. This sequence encodes CASSLGRDAPYEQYF.

This clonotype was detected many times. The V gene is TRBV5-1, the J gene TRBJ2-2; D is possibly TRBD1 or TRBD2 (5 bases each). The CDR3 is 14 amino acids. Germline-derived CDR1 and CDR2 are SGHRS and YFSETQ. The V gene lost 4 bases and the J gene lost 3 bases, with 10 bases spanning the gap. The CDR3 region has the DNA TGCGCCAGCAGCGGGGGACCCTACACCGGGGAGCTGTTTTTT. It codes for CASSGGPYTGELFF.

This clonotype was recorded many times. The chain has TRBV10-1 and TRBJ2-3; tentatively, D is TRBD2 (6 bases). Trimming stripped 0 bases from V and 1 base from J, with 11 bases between. Germline V gene data show CDR1 as WNHNN and CDR2 as SYGVQD (reference sequence). The CDR3 length is 16 residues. The CDR3 DNA reads TGCGCCAGCAGTGAGTCCGGGCCGGGAGGCACAGATACGCAGTATTTT. Protein sequence: CASSESGPGGTDTQYF.

CDR3 amino acids: CARSPGTSGSGDTQYF. The DNA for the CDR3 is TGTGCCAGAAGCCCGGGGACTAGCGGGAGTGGAGATACGCAGTATTTT. The chain employs TRBV11-3 and TRBJ2-3; 14 nucleotides line up with TRBD2. CDR3 size: 16 residues. The germline V gene has CDR1 SGHNT and CDR2 YENEEA. The J segment lost 5 bases and the V segment lost 9 bases, leaving 10 bases of the junction unmatched. The complete variable domain, with remaining parts taken from reference TRBV11-3 and TRBJ2-3, reads EAGVVQSPRYKIIEKKQPVAFWCNPISGHNTLYWYLQNLGQGPELLIRYENEEAVDDSQLPKDRFSAERLKGVDSTLKIQPAELGDSAVYLCARSPGTSGSGDTQYFGPGTRLTVL.